This TCR beta chain emerged from a study of cytomegalovirus exposure and HLA in healthy donors. Findings of the study overall: The authors confirmed in vitro that a few CMV-associated chains were specific for CMV antigens. Later analysis suggested most CMV-associated TCR beta chains were HLA-restricted.

V was shortened by 5 bases and J by 7 bases, with 18 bases between the two germline ends. The germline CDR1 and CDR2 sequences are SGHTA and FQGNSA. CDR3 length equals 15 residues. Primers: 60 Vbeta forward and 13 Jbeta reverse. The method was immunoSEQ multiplex PCR; TCRdb's version includes in-frame clones alone and lacks a portion of them. The repertoire holds roughly 120,000 clones, with about 76% as singletons. Of note for this clone: Its antigen is unidentified.

The gene calls are TRBV7-2 and TRBJ2-1; D is perhaps TRBD2 (5 bases). Sample: PBMCs. The sequence was collected from a woman in her twenties or thirties in good health and CMV-seronegative. In DNA form, the CDR3 reads TGTGCCAGCAGCGTCTCCTTGCTAGCAAGTAATGAGCAGTTCTTC. This sequence encodes CASSVSLLASNEQFF. Looking up the rest from reference TRBV7-2 and TRBJ2-1 gives the full variable domain: GAGVSQSPSNKVTEKGKDVELRCDPISGHTALYWYRQSLGQGLEFLIYFQGNSAPDKSGLPSDRFSAERTGGSVSTLTIQRTQQEDSAVYLCASSVSLLASNEQFFGPGTRLTVL.